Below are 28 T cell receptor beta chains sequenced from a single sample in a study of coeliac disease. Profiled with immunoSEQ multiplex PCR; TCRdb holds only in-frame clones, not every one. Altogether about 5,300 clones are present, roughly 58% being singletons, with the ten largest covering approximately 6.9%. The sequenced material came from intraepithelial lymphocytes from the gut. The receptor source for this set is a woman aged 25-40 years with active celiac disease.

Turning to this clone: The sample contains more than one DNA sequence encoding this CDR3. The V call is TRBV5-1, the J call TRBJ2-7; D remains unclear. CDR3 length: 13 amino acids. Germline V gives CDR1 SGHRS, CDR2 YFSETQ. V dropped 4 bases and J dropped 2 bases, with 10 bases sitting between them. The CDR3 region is CASSLTPTYEQYF. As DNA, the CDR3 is TGCGCCAGCAGCCTGACACCAACCTACGAGCAGTACTTC. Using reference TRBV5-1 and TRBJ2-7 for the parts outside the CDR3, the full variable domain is KAGVTQTPRYLIKTRGQQVTLSCSPISGHRSVSWYQQTPGQGLQFLFEYFSETQRNKGNFPGRFSGRQFSNSRSEMNVSTLELGDSALYLCASSLTPTYEQYFGPGTRLTVT.

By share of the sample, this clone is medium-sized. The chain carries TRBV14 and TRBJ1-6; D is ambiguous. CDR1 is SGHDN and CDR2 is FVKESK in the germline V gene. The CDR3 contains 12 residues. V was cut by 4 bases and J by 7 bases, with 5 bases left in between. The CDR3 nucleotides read TGTGCCAGCAGCCTTGTAAATTCACCCCTCCACTTT. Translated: CASSLVNSPLHF.

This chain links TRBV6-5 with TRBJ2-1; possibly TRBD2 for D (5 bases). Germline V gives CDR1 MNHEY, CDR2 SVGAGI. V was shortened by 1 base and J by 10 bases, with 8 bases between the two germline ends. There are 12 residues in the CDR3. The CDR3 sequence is CASSYLSGEQFF. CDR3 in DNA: TGTGCCAGCAGTTACTTGTCGGGAGAGCAGTTCTTC.

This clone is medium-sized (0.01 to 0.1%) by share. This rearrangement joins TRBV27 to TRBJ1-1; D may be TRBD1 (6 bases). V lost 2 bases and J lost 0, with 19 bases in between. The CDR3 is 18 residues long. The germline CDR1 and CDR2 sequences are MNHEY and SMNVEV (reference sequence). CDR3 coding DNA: TGTGCCAGCAGTTTACATTCGGTCCAGGGGCCCATGAACACTGAAGCTTTCTTT. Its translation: CASSLHSVQGPMNTEAFF.

CDR3 in amino acids: CASKPGPNYNYEQYF. In DNA, the CDR3 is TGTGCCAGCAAACCAGGGCCCAACTACAACTACGAGCAGTACTTC. This rearrangement joins TRBV6-6 to TRBJ2-7; possibly TRBD1 for D (5 bases). Between the trimmed V and J ends, which lost 7 bases and 3 bases, there was a span of 19 bases. This CDR3 is 15 amino acids long. Germline V gives CDR1 MNHNY, CDR2 SVGAGI (reference sequence).

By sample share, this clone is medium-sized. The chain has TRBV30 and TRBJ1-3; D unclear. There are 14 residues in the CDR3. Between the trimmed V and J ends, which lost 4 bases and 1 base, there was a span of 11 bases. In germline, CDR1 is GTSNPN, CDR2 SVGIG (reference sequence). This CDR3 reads CAWKNQVSGNTIYF. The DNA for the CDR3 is TGTGCCTGGAAAAACCAGGTATCTGGAAACACCATATATTTT.

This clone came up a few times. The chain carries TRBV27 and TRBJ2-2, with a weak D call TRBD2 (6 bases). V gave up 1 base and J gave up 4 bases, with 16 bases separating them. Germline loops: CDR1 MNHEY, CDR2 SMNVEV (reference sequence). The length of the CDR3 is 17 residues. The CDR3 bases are TGTGCCAGCAGTTTATATGGGGGGACCCTGGTCACCGGGGAGCTGTTTTTT. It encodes CASSLYGGTLVTGELFF.

CDR3 sequence: CASSLGGGQVPNSPLHF. CDR3 nucleotides: TGTGCCAGCAGCTTGGGAGGTGGACAGGTCCCCAATTCACCCCTCCACTTT. The V and J genes are TRBV5-6 and TRBJ1-6; 7 bases agree with TRBD1. The CDR3 has 17 amino acids. V was clipped by 0 bases and J by 7 bases; unmatched bases: 10. Germline CDR1 SGHDT, CDR2 YYEEEE.

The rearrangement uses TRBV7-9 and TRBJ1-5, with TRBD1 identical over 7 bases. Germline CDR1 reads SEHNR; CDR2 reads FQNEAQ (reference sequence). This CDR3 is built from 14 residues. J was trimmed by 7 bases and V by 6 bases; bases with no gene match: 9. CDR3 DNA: TGTGCCAGCAGGGGAGAGGGGGCTGGACAGCCCCAGCATTTT. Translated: CASRGEGAGQPQHF.

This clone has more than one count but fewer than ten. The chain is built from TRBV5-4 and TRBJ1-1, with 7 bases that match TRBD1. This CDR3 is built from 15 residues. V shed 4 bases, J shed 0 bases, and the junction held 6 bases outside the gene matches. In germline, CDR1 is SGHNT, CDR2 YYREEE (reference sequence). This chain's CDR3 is CASSPGTALNTEAFF. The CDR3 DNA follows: TGTGCCAGCAGCCCCGGGACAGCCTTGAACACTGAAGCTTTCTTT.

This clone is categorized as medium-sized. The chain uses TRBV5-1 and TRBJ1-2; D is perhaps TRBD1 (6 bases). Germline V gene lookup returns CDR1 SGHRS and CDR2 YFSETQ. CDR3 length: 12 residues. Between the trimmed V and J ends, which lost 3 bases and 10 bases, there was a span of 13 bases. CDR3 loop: CASSWTEDDYTF. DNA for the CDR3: TGCGCCAGCAGCTGGACAGAAGATGACTACACCTTC.

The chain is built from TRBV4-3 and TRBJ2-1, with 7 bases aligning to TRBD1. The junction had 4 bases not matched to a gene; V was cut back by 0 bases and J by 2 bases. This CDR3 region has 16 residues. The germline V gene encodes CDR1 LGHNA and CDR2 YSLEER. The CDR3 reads CASSQDPQGAYNEQFF. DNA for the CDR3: TGCGCCAGCAGCCAAGATCCCCAGGGGGCCTACAATGAGCAGTTCTTC.

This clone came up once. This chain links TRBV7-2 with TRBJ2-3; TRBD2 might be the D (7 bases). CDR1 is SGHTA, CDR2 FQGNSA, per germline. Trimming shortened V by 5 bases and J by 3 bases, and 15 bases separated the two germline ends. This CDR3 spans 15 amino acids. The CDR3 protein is CASSPWTAGTDTQYF. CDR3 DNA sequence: TGTGCCAGCAGCCCTTGGACAGCGGGAACAGATACGCAGTATTTT.

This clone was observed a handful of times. The CDR3 DNA reads TGCGCCAGCAGCCAAGATCCATACAGGCAGCCCCAGCATTTT. Protein product: CASSQDPYRQPQHF. The chain has TRBV4-3 and TRBJ1-5; perhaps TRBD1 as D (5 bases). Trimming removed 0 bases at V and 7 bases at J, with 10 bases between. Germline V gene data show CDR1 as LGHNA and CDR2 as YSLEER. The CDR3 covers 14 residues.

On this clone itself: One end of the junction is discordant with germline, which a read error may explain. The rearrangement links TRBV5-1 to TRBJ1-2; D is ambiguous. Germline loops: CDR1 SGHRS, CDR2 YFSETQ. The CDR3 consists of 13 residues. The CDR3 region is CASSSGLGYGHTF. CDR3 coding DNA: TGCGCCAGCAGCTCTGGACTGGGCTATGGCCACACCTTC.

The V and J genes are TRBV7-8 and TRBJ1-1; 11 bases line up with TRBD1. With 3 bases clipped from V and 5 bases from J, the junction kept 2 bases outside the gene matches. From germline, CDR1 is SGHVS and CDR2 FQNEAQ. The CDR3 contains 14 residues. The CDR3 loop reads CASSLDRGLTEAFF. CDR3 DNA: TGTGCCAGCAGCTTGGACAGGGGGCTGACTGAAGCTTTCTTT.

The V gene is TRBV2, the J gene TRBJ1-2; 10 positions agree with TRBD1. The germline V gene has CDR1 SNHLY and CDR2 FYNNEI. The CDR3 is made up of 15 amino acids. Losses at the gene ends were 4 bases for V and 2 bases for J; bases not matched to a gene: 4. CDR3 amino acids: CASSARGQGNYGYTF. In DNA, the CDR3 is TGTGCCAGCAGTGCTAGGGGACAGGGGAACTATGGCTACACCTTC.

The CDR3 reads CAISDRGVNTEAFF. CDR3 bases: TGTGCCATCAGTGACAGGGGCGTGAACACTGAAGCTTTCTTT. The J gene is TRBJ1-1, the V gene TRBV10-3; D possibly corresponds to TRBD1 (6 bases). Germline CDR1 is ENHRY and CDR2 is SYGVKD. V was clipped by 3 bases and J by 0 bases, with 8 bases between them. CDR3 length equals 14 residues.

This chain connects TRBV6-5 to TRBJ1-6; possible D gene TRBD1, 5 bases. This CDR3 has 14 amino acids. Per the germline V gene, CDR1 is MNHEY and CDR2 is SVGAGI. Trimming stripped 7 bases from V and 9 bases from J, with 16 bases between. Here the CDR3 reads CASTQGVWGSPLHF. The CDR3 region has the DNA TGTGCCAGCACTCAGGGTGTATGGGGTTCACCCCTCCACTTT.

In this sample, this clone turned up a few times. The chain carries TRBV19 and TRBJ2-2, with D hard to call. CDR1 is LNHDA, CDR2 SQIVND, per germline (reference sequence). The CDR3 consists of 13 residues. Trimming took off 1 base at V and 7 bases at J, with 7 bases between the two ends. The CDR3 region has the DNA TGTGCCAGTAGTATAGGCGGAGTCGGGGAGCTGTTTTTT. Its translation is CASSIGGVGELFF.

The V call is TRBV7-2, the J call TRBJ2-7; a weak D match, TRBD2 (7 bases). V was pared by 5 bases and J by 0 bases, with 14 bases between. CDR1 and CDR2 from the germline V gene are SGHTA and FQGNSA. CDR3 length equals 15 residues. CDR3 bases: TGTGCCAGCAGCCCGGGGGGCGGAATCTCCTACGAGCAGTACTTC. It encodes CASSPGGGISYEQYF.

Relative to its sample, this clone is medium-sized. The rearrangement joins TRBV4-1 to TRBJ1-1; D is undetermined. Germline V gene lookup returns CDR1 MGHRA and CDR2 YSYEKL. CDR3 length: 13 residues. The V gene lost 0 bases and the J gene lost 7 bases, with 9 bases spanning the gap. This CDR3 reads CASSQDITSEAFF. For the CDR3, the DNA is TGCGCCAGCAGCCAAGACATCACAAGTGAAGCTTTCTTT.

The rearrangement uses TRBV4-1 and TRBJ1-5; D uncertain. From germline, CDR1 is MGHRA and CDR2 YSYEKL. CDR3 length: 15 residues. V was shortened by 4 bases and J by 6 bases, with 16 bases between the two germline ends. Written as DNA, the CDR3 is TGCGCCAGCAGCCCCGGGGAGAGACAAGGTCAGCCCCAGCATTTT. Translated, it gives CASSPGERQGQPQHF.

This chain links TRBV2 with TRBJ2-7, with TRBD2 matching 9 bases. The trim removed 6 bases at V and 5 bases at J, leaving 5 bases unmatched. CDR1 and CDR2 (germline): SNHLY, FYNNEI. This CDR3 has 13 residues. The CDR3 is CASRRLAADEQYF. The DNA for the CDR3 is TGTGCCAGCAGAAGACTAGCGGCGGACGAGCAGTACTTC.

The DNA of the CDR3 is TGTGCCAGCAGCTACGACAGACGGAACTATGGCTACACCTTC. Translated: CASSYDRRNYGYTF. The V and J genes are TRBV6-6 and TRBJ1-2, with TRBD1 as a possible D gene (5 bases). This CDR3 contains 14 residues. Trimming took off 6 bases at V and 2 bases at J, with 13 bases between the two ends. Germline V gene data show CDR1 as MNHNY and CDR2 as SVGAGI (reference sequence).

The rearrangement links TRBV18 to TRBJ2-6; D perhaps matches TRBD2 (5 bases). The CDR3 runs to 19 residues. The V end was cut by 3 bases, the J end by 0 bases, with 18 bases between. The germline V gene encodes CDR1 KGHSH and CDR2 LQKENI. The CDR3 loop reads CASSPSTLRGGSGANVLTF. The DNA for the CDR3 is TGTGCCAGCTCACCCTCCACTCTCAGAGGAGGCTCTGGGGCCAACGTCCTGACTTTC.

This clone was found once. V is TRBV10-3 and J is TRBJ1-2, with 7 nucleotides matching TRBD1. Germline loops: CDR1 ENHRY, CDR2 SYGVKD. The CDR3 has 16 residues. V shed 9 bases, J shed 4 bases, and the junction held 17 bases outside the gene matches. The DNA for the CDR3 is TGTGCCATTAGCAAGGAGCAGGGGGGCCCGGGCTATGGCTACACCTTC. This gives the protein CAISKEQGGPGYGYTF.

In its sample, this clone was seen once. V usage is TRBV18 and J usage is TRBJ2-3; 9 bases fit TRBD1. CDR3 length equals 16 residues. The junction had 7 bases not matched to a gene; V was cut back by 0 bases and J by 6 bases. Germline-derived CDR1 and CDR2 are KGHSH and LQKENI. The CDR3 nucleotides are TGTGCCAGCTCACCACCCGGGACAGGGAGAATTGATACGCAGTATTTT. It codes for CASSPPGTGRIDTQYF.